Listed below are T cell receptor beta chains from one sample, sequenced in a study of T cells in localized non-small cell lung cancer. Method: immunoSEQ multiplex PCR; TCRdb's copy keeps in-frame clones and lacks some. The sample gives roughly 66,000 clones, roughly 90% of which show up once; approximately 2% is in the top ten. The sample consisted of peripheral blood, taken before any cancer treatment. The source of these receptors is a woman aged 35-75 years with stage I lung adenocarcinoma. CDR3s include the opening cysteine and the closing phenylalanine or tryptophan. D genes are given only for firm matches. Expanded clones are given a class, and other clones once, few, many or no size at all.

J: TRBJ2-1
V: TRBV7-6
length: 14
size: NA
D: NA
CDR3: CASSSAGRSGEQFF
DNA: TGTGCCAGCAGCTCCGCAGGGCGGTCGGGTGAGCAGTTCTTC

J: TRBJ1-6
V: TRBV9
length: 13
size: NA
D: NA
CDR3: CASSESPDSPLHF
DNA: TGTGCCAGCAGCGAGTCACCTGATTCACCCCTCCACTTT

J: TRBJ1-2
V: TRBV6-1
length: 15
size: NA
D: NA
CDR3: CASSVSPTANYGYTF
DNA: TGTGCCAGCAGTGTTTCACCGACCGCTAACTATGGCTACACCTTC

J: TRBJ2-7
V: TRBV30
length: 13
size: NA
D: NA
CDR3: CAWSLGWSYEQYF
DNA: TGTGCCTGGAGCCTGGGGTGGTCCTACGAGCAGTACTTC

J: TRBJ1-1
V: TRBV5-1
length: 11
size: NA
D: NA
CDR3: CASSSDSEAFF
DNA: TGCGCCAGCAGCTCGGACAGTGAAGCTTTCTTT

J: TRBJ2-1
V: TRBV28
length: 13
size: few
D: NA
CDR3: CASSTVYSSEQFF
DNA: TGTGCCAGCAGTACCGTATACAGCTCCGAGCAGTTCTTC

J: TRBJ2-3
V: TRBV27
length: 13
size: NA
D: NA
CDR3: CASSWTGTDTQYF
DNA: TGTGCCAGCAGTTGGACAGGCACAGATACGCAGTATTTT

J: TRBJ2-3
V: TRBV4-2
length: 17
size: NA
D: TRBD2
CDR3: CASSQTLLAGLTDTQYF
DNA: TGTGCCAGCAGCCAAACTCTCCTAGCGGGGCTTACAGATACGCAGTATTTT

J: TRBJ1-2
V: TRBV7-9
length: 12
size: NA
D: NA
CDR3: CASSPGGDGYTF
DNA: TGTGCCAGCAGCCCGGGGGGCGATGGCTACACCTTC

J: TRBJ2-3
V: TRBV5-1
length: 16
size: few
D: TRBD2
CDR3: CASSLIGLAGADTQYF
DNA: TGCGCCAGCAGCTTGATAGGGCTAGCGGGAGCAGATACGCAGTATTTT

J: TRBJ1-2
V: TRBV4-3
length: 15
size: once
D: NA
CDR3: CASSQDRWGGYGYTF
DNA: TGCGCCAGCAGCCAAGATCGGTGGGGTGGCTATGGCTACACCTTC

J: TRBJ2-7
V: TRBV6-5
length: 16
size: NA
D: TRBD2
CDR3: CASSYLSGGATYEQYF
DNA: TGTGCCAGCAGTTACTTGAGCGGGGGGGCCACTTACGAGCAGTACTTC

J: TRBJ1-6
V: TRBV5-6
length: 14
size: few
D: TRBD1
CDR3: CASSSGQGDSPLHF
DNA: TGTGCCAGCAGCTCGGGACAGGGTGATTCACCCCTCCACTTT

J: TRBJ1-4
V: TRBV19
length: 13
size: NA
D: TRBD1
CDR3: CASTTGSDEKLFF
DNA: TGTGCCAGTACGACAGGGTCTGACGAAAAACTGTTTTTT

J: TRBJ2-7
V: TRBV6-5
length: 11
size: NA
D: NA
CDR3: CASSYRDEQYF
DNA: TGTGCCAGCAGTTACAGAGACGAGCAGTACTTC

J: TRBJ1-1
V: TRBV4-2
length: 14
size: once
D: TRBD1
CDR3: CASSLDRGNTEAFF
DNA: TGTGCCAGCAGCCTGGACAGGGGGAACACTGAAGCTTTCTTT

J: TRBJ1-5
V: TRBV6-6
length: 13
size: few
D: NA
CDR3: CASRQTSNQPQHF
DNA: TGTGCCAGCCGACAGACTAGCAATCAGCCCCAGCATTTT

J: TRBJ1-5
V: TRBV18
length: 13
size: few
D: NA
CDR3: CASSDAGNQPQHF
DNA: TGTGCCAGCTCAGACGCGGGGAATCAGCCCCAGCATTTT

J: TRBJ1-5
V: TRBV7-3
length: 13
size: NA
D: TRBD1
CDR3: CASSSAQGQPQHF
DNA: TGTGCCAGCAGCTCGGCACAGGGGCAACCCCAGCATTTT

J: TRBJ2-2
V: TRBV13
length: 14
size: NA
D: NA
CDR3: CASRDNRVGGELFF
DNA: TGTGCCAGCAGAGATAACAGGGTAGGCGGGGAGCTGTTTTTT

J: TRBJ1-1
V: TRBV9
length: 18
size: NA
D: NA
CDR3: CASSVTVVGGAGGTEAFF
DNA: TGTGCCAGCAGCGTAACGGTGGTCGGAGGGGCGGGCGGCACTGAAGCTTTCTTT

J: TRBJ2-5
V: TRBV19
length: 16
size: NA
D: TRBD2
CDR3: CASSRPSGIGQETQYF
DNA: TGTGCCAGTAGTAGGCCTAGCGGGATTGGTCAAGAGACCCAGTACTTC

J: TRBJ1-1
V: TRBV2
length: 17
size: NA
D: TRBD1
CDR3: CASSVPGQGARETEAFF
DNA: TGTGCCAGCAGTGTTCCGGGACAGGGGGCGAGGGAAACTGAAGCTTTCTTT

J: TRBJ2-7
V: TRBV16
length: 15
size: NA
D: TRBD1
CDR3: CASSSPGQGAREQYF
DNA: TGTGCCAGCAGCTCCCCGGGGCAGGGGGCGCGGGAGCAGTACTTC

J: TRBJ2-7
V: TRBV29-1
length: 13
size: NA
D: TRBD2
CDR3: CSVEREAGYEQYF
DNA: TGCAGCGTTGAACGGGAGGCAGGTTACGAGCAGTACTTC

J: TRBJ2-7
V: TRBV2
length: 13
size: NA
D: NA
CDR3: CASSIGSSYEQYF
DNA: TGTGCCAGCAGTATTGGGAGCTCCTACGAGCAGTACTTC

J: TRBJ2-3
V: TRBV19
length: 14
size: NA
D: NA
CDR3: CASSNVPRTDTQYF
DNA: TGTGCCAGTAGTAATGTCCCTCGGACAGATACGCAGTATTTT

J: TRBJ1-6
V: TRBV5-6
length: 14
size: NA
D: NA
CDR3: CASSTGAYNSPLHF
DNA: TGTGCCAGCAGCACGGGTGCCTATAATTCACCCCTCCACTTT

J: TRBJ2-7
V: TRBV7-2
length: 15
size: NA
D: TRBD1
CDR3: CASTPTGAYFYEQYF
DNA: TGTGCCAGCACCCCAACAGGGGCTTACTTCTACGAGCAGTACTTC

J: TRBJ1-1
V: TRBV28
length: 15
size: NA
D: NA
CDR3: CASSPTLREGTEAFF
DNA: TGTGCCAGCAGTCCTACTCTGAGAGAGGGCACTGAAGCTTTCTTT

J: TRBJ2-1
V: TRBV7-2
length: 16
size: once
D: NA
CDR3: CASSLYAGIFYNEQFF
DNA: TGTGCCAGCAGCTTATATGCAGGGATCTTTTACAATGAGCAGTTCTTC

J: TRBJ1-2
V: TRBV6-1
length: 13
size: NA
D: NA
CDR3: CASSEVGAFSYTF
DNA: TGTGCCAGCAGTGAAGTCGGGGCGTTTAGCTACACCTTC

J: TRBJ2-3
V: TRBV27
length: 14
size: NA
D: NA
CDR3: CASSLVWGTDTQYF
DNA: TGTGCCAGCAGTTTAGTGTGGGGCACAGATACGCAGTATTTT

J: TRBJ1-2
V: TRBV6-4
length: 14
size: NA
D: NA
CDR3: CASKVEAGPSGYTF
DNA: TGTGCCAGCAAAGTAGAGGCAGGGCCTAGTGGCTACACCTTC

J: TRBJ1-3
V: TRBV5-1
length: 18
size: NA
D: TRBD1
CDR3: CASSSFGTGTSSGNTIYF
DNA: TGCGCCAGCAGCTCTTTTGGGACAGGGACATCCTCTGGAAACACCATATATTTT

J: TRBJ1-2
V: TRBV7-8
length: 16
size: NA
D: NA
CDR3: CASSSSGPQGNIGYTF
DNA: TGTGCCAGCAGCTCTTCGGGCCCACAGGGCAATATTGGCTACACCTTC

J: TRBJ2-5
V: TRBV11-2
length: 12
size: NA
D: NA
CDR3: CASSATRETQYF
DNA: TGTGCCAGCAGCGCAACTAGGGAGACCCAGTACTTC

J: TRBJ1-5
V: TRBV2
length: 15
size: NA
D: NA
CDR3: CASSGTGTQDQPQHF
DNA: TGTGCCAGCAGTGGTACCGGGACTCAAGACCAGCCCCAGCATTTT

J: TRBJ1-4
V: TRBV13
length: 12
size: NA
D: NA
CDR3: CASNLRPEKLFF
DNA: TGTGCTAGCAACTTACGACCTGAAAAACTGTTTTTT

J: TRBJ2-5
V: TRBV11-2
length: 13
size: NA
D: NA
CDR3: CASSLASQETQYF
DNA: TGTGCCAGCAGCTTAGCCAGCCAAGAGACCCAGTACTTC

J: TRBJ1-1
V: TRBV2
length: 14
size: NA
D: NA
CDR3: CASRAGRKNTEAFF
DNA: TGTGCCAGCAGAGCGGGACGGAAGAACACTGAAGCTTTCTTT

J: TRBJ1-5
V: TRBV25-1
length: 13
size: NA
D: TRBD1
CDR3: CASSGPGGQPQHF
DNA: TGTGCCAGCAGCGGGCCAGGGGGTCAGCCCCAGCATTTT

J: TRBJ2-5
V: TRBV9
length: 13
size: few
D: NA
CDR3: CASSVGLMGTQYF
DNA: TGTGCCAGCAGCGTAGGTCTGATGGGGACCCAGTACTTC

J: TRBJ1-2
V: TRBV6-1
length: 14
size: NA
D: NA
CDR3: CASSEGVPSYGYTF
DNA: TGTGCCAGCAGTGAAGGGGTCCCTAGCTATGGCTACACCTTC

J: TRBJ2-1
V: TRBV27
length: 15
size: NA
D: TRBD2
CDR3: CASNKGTSGYNEQFF
DNA: TGTGCCAGCAACAAAGGCACTAGCGGGTACAATGAGCAGTTCTTC

J: TRBJ1-1
V: TRBV5-4
length: 14
size: NA
D: NA
CDR3: CASSFGQSNTEAFF
DNA: TGTGCCAGCAGCTTCGGACAGTCTAACACTGAAGCTTTCTTT

J: TRBJ2-3
V: TRBV10-3
length: 17
size: NA
D: TRBD1
CDR3: CAISEIETGSSTDTQYF
DNA: TGTGCCATCAGTGAGATCGAGACAGGGTCTAGCACAGATACGCAGTATTTT

J: TRBJ2-4
V: TRBV4-3
length: 16
size: once
D: NA
CDR3: CASSQDFLWARNIQYF
DNA: TGCGCCAGCAGCCAAGATTTTCTCTGGGCCAGGAACATTCAGTACTTC

J: TRBJ1-5
V: TRBV7-2
length: 14
size: once
D: NA
CDR3: CASSLEGRNQPQHF
DNA: TGTGCCAGCAGCTTGGAGGGACGGAATCAGCCCCAGCATTTT

J: TRBJ1-5
V: TRBV7-9
length: 13
size: NA
D: NA
CDR3: CASSLVENQPQHF
DNA: TGTGCCAGCAGCTTAGTGGAGAATCAGCCCCAGCATTTT